The clone carrying this T cell receptor beta chain was counted ten times or more. Its antigen is not known. This CDR3 spans 14 amino acids. Trimming at V came to 6 bases and at J to 2 bases, leaving 10 bases not matched to a gene. The germline V gene encodes CDR1 SQVTM and CDR2 ANQGSEA. The sample is drawn from a study of early T cells in non-severe SARS-CoV-2 infection. Overall study context: The study sequenced bulk RNA from unsorted whole blood, with chains unpaired. Study results and limitations: The VDJdb matching leaned toward anti-spike CD8 responses and overlooked private and CD4 specificities.

Separate cDNA molecules each had unique molecular identifiers attached to them. Using its own MiXCR run on the 5' RACE reads, TCRdb lists one record per CDR3 protein. Counted here are about 100,000 distinct CDR3 sequences, 13% occurring once; the ten biggest clones make up approximately 2.4%. The sample consisted of whole blood. This sequence originates from an adult who was a healthcare worker with PCR-confirmed SARS-CoV-2 infection or an uninfected control (not recorded which). V gene TRBV29-1 combines with J gene TRBJ2-7; 7 bases align to TRBD2. CDR3 coding DNA: TGCAGCGTAATAGACTCGGGGGGAGCCTACGAGCAGTACTTC. This sequence encodes CSVIDSGGAYEQYF.